This T cell receptor (beta chain) is drawn from a study of lymphopenia after photon versus proton radiotherapy (dated by TCRdb to the late 2010s). As for the study more broadly: In patients with gastrointestinal tumors who developed high-grade lymphopenia, the study compared the immunological effects of photon radiation therapy with those of proton radiation therapy. The goal of the study was to characterize the differences between the two radiation modalities in how they affect the immune system. The cohort included some 20 patients with gastrointestinal tumors who developed lymphopenia after receiving either photon or proton therapy.

Overall study results and their limits: The survival association was examined only in patients who died, and the authors described better survival with proton therapy as a possibility, not as a demonstrated result. After the lymphocyte count nadir, oligoclonal expansion, especially of CD8+ Temra cells, was observed in photon-treated repertoires, and the drop in diversity was driven by this expansion. Across the cohort, among patients who died, a greater drop in TCR diversity after the nadir was inversely correlated with overall survival time. During treatment, patients who received photon therapy lost naive T cells and TCR diversity and gained effector/memory populations, whereas patients who received proton therapy remained relatively stable.

As concerns this clone: There is no known antigen for this receptor. Base qualities are not recorded, but no much larger clone differs from it by a single base.

The CDR1 and CDR2 encoded by the germline V gene (reference sequence) are DFQATT and SNEGSKA. The CDR3, from cysteine to phenylalanine, totals 8 residues. Only the CDR3 DNA stays, 24 bases, in frame from base 1. Receptor amplification or capture employed the immunoSEQ multiplex PCR assay. Deep sequencing of rearranged TCR beta loci, alongside multiparametric flow cytometry, was used to profile T cell repertoires. Not all clones reach the TCRdb copy of this immuneACCESS table, which keeps in-frame sequences only. Checked studies attribute under half of the gap to unresolved V genes and leave the rest unexplained. This sample holds tens of thousands of clones; roughly 84% were observed only once. Approximately 15% of the sample is held by the ten biggest clonotypes.

The input for sequencing was peripheral blood, taken from a patient treated with proton-based radiotherapy. This TCR was recovered from a woman aged 65 to 85 with pancreatic cancer. The chain was built from TRBV20-1 and TRBJ1-2, with the identity of the D gene unclear. The CDR3 here reads CKAYGYTF. The nucleotides are TGCAAAGCCTATGGCTACACCTTC.